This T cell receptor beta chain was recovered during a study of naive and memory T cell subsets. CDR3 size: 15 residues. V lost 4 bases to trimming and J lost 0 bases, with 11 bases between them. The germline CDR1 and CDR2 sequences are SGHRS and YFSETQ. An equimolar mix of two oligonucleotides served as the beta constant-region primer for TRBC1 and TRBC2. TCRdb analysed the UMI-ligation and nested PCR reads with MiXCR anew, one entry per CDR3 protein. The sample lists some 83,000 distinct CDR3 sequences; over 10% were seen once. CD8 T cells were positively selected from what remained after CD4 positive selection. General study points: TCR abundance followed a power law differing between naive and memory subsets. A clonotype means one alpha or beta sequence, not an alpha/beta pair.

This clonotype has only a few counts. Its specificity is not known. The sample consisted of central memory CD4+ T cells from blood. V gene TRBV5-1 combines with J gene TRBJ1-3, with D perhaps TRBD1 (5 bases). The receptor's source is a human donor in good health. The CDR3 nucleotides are TGCGCCAGCAGCACGGGACGGAGCTCTGGAAACACCATATATTTT. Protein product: CASSTGRSSGNTIYF. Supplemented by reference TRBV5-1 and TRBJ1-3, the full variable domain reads KAGVTQTPRYLIKTRGQQVTLSCSPISGHRSVSWYQQTPGQGLQFLFEYFSETQRNKGNFPGRFSGRQFSNSRSEMNVSTLELGDSALYLCASSTGRSSGNTIYFGEGSWLTVV.